These 28 T cell receptor beta chains originate from one sample sequenced in a study of T-cell reconstitution after alpha-beta-depleted transplantation in children. Library preparation (for TCRbeta) was performed with unique molecular identifiers. One entry per CDR3 protein results from TCRdb running MiXCR on the PCR reads. The sample comprises about 900,000 distinct CDR3 sequences, about 29% of which are singletons, and 28% rests with the top ten. Sequencing used PBMCs, mostly from graft donor cells, obtained 360 days after TCRalphabeta/CD19-depleted stem cell transplant. These receptors originate from a boy in the first two years of life who had a stem cell transplant for SCID, so the T cells may come from the graft donor.

This clonotype turned up a few times. V is TRBV20-1 and J is TRBJ2-7; D gene unclear. Germline CDR1 reads DFQATT; CDR2 reads SNEGSKA (reference sequence). Trimming took 2 bases from V and 0 from J, leaving 8 bases between them. CDR3 size: 13 residues. The CDR3 DNA sequence: TGCAGTGCTAGAACACCGAGCTCCTACGAGCAGTACTTC. It specifies CSARTPSSYEQYF.

In the case of this clonotype: The germline gene is not matched at one end of the junction; a read error may be the cause. The J gene is TRBJ2-3, the V gene TRBV5-1; D is possibly TRBD1 (6 bases). Per germline, CDR1 SGHRS and CDR2 YFSETQ. The CDR3 has 16 amino acids. In DNA, the CDR3 is TGCGCCAGCAGCCCACAGGGACCCCTAAACACAAATACGCAGTATTTT. Translation gives CASSPQGPLNTNTQYF. The variable domain in full, with the rest retrieved from reference TRBV5-1 and TRBJ2-3, is KAGVTQTPRYLIKTRGQQVTLSCSPISGHRSVSWYQQTPGQGLQFLFEYFSETQRNKGNFPGRFSGRQFSNSRSEMNVSTLELGDSALYLCASSPQGPLNTNTQYFGPGTRLTVL.

This clonotype came up a few times. V usage is TRBV12-3 or TRBV12-4 and J usage is TRBJ2-7; tentatively, D is TRBD1 (5 bases). This CDR3 has 15 residues. V was trimmed by 6 bases and J by 2 bases, leaving 17 bases between them. CDR3 sequence (DNA): TGTGCCAGCAGCGTACCGACAGACGGGCCCTACGAGCAGTACTTC. Translated, it gives CASSVPTDGPYEQYF.

The chain has TRBV12-3 or TRBV12-4 and TRBJ2-5; D not certain. The V end was cut by 5 bases, the J end by 5 bases, with 18 bases between. The CDR3 is 15 residues long. The CDR3 DNA reads TGTGCCAGCAGTCAAAACGAGGACCCCGGGGAGACCCAGTACTTC. This codes for CASSQNEDPGETQYF.

This clonotype was seen a handful of times. The chain combines TRBV7-2 with TRBJ1-1; weak D call: TRBD1 (5 bases). CDR3 size: 14 residues. Germline V gives CDR1 SGHTA, CDR2 FQGNSA. The V end was cut by 2 bases, the J end by 5 bases, with 12 bases between. CDR3: CASSLRDHRTEAFF. CDR3 bases: TGTGCCAGCAGCTTAAGGGACCATAGGACTGAAGCTTTCTTT. Variable domain in full (rest from reference TRBV7-2 and TRBJ1-1): GAGVSQSPSNKVTEKGKDVELRCDPISGHTALYWYRQSLGQGLEFLIYFQGNSAPDKSGLPSDRFSAERTGGSVSTLTIQRTQQEDSAVYLCASSLRDHRTEAFFGQGTRLTVV.

The V and J genes are TRBV5-1 and TRBJ2-3, with D possibly TRBD2 on 6 matching bases. Trimming cost V 7 bases and J 2 bases, with 17 bases left between them. Germline CDR1 and CDR2: SGHRS and YFSETQ. This CDR3 has 15 amino acids. The chain's CDR3 is CASCIRDCHTDTQYF. The CDR3 DNA reads TGCGCCAGCTGTATCCGGGACTGCCACACAGATACGCAGTATTTT.

This clonotype was seen a handful of times. The rearrangement uses TRBV2 and TRBJ2-3; 9 positions match TRBD1. The junction had 13 bases not matched to a gene; V was cut back by 3 bases and J by 9 bases. The CDR3 totals 16 residues. Germline loops: CDR1 SNHLY, CDR2 FYNNEI. DNA of the CDR3: TGTGCCAGCAGTGAGGCGGGACAGGGCATCGTATGGACGCAGTATTTT. This codes for CASSEAGQGIVWTQYF.

This clonotype was observed a handful of times. This chain links TRBV5-1 with TRBJ2-1; D is unclear. Germline V lookup: CDR1 SGHRS, CDR2 YFSETQ. The CDR3 runs 12 residues. V lost 5 bases and J lost 8, with 11 bases in between. DNA for the CDR3: TGCGCCAGCAGAGAGGTATGGGATGAGCAGTTCTTC. Protein: CASREVWDEQFF.

The rearrangement joins TRBV20-1 to TRBJ2-2; D call uncertain. With 0 bases removed from V and 2 bases from J, the gap between germline ends came to 1 base. CDR3 length: 12 amino acids. Germline V lookup: CDR1 DFQATT, CDR2 SNEGSKA (reference sequence). CDR3 in amino acids: CSARENTGELFF. CDR3 bases: TGCAGTGCTAGAGAAAACACCGGGGAGCTGTTTTTT.

The V gene is TRBV12-3 or TRBV12-4, the J gene TRBJ1-2; D is ambiguous. This CDR3 has 15 amino acids. V lost 3 bases to trimming and J lost 4 bases, with 15 bases between them. In nucleotides, the CDR3 is TGTGCCAGCAGTTTTCCCGGGTCCCGTTTCTATGGCTACACCTTC. Encoded protein: CASSFPGSRFYGYTF.

The rearrangement uses TRBV20-1 and TRBJ1-4; tentative D call: TRBD1 (5 bases). The CDR3 consists of 15 residues. Trimming shortened V by 1 base and J by 8 bases, and 17 bases separated the two germline ends. The germline gives CDR1 DFQATT, CDR2 SNEGSKA (reference sequence). The CDR3: CSARAYTRGYEKLFF. The CDR3, as DNA: TGCAGTGCTAGAGCTTATACTCGGGGGTACGAAAAACTGTTTTTT.

The chain uses TRBV10-2 and TRBJ2-1; TRBD2 matches 10 bases. V was clipped by 9 bases and J by 1 base; unmatched bases: 9. Germline V lookup: CDR1 WSHSY, CDR2 SAAADI. The CDR3 sequence is 16 residues long. The CDR3 loop is CASSGSGGGSYNEQFF. The CDR3 coding sequence is TGCGCCAGTTCAGGAAGCGGGGGGGGGTCCTACAATGAGCAGTTCTTC.

There are a few counts of this clonotype. The chain joins TRBV4-3 to TRBJ2-7; the D is unclear. The CDR3 totals 15 residues. Germline CDR1 is LGHNA and CDR2 is YSLEER. With 0 bases removed from V and 0 bases from J, the gap between germline ends came to 9 bases. The CDR3 loop is CASSQEPFSSYEQYF. As DNA, the CDR3 is TGCGCCAGCAGCCAAGAACCGTTTAGCTCCTACGAGCAGTACTTC.

Ten or more counts support this clonotype. This sequence joins TRBV28 and TRBJ2-1; the match to TRBD1 covers 10 bases. The CDR3 has 16 amino acids. Germline CDR1 is MDHEN and CDR2 is SYDVKM. V dropped 6 bases and J dropped 2; count of bases not matched to a gene: 7. CDR3 nucleotide sequence: TGTGCCAGCAGAGCCGGACAGGGGGGGACCTACAATGAGCAGTTCTTC. Translated: CASRAGQGGTYNEQFF.

The DNA for the CDR3 is TGCGCCAGCAATAGGGTTCGGCTAGCGGAAGGAGAGACCCAGTACTTC. As protein: CASNRVRLAEGETQYF. The genes are TRBV5-1 and TRBJ2-5, with 7 bases aligning to TRBD2. Germline assignment: CDR1 SGHRS and CDR2 YFSETQ. The junction had 15 bases not matched to a gene; V was cut back by 6 bases and J by 4 bases. The CDR3 is 16 residues long.

This clonotype was detected only a few times. The chain uses TRBV4-2 and TRBJ2-7; D is undetermined. Germline V gives CDR1 LGHNA, CDR2 YNFKEQ. Trimming left V 0 bases short and J 7 bases short, with 7 bases between. This CDR3 comprises 12 residues. Here the CDR3 reads CASSQEPEEQYF. CDR3 bases: TGTGCCAGCAGCCAAGAACCGGAGGAGCAGTACTTC.

This clonotype has only a few counts. This rearrangement joins TRBV6-5 to TRBJ2-3; 12 bases align to TRBD2. With V trimmed by 2 bases and J by 9 bases, 12 bases remained unmatched. The CDR3 covers 17 residues. Per germline, CDR1 MNHEY and CDR2 SVGAGI. The CDR3 DNA reads TGTGCCAGCAGTTACAAACAACTAGCGGGGGGCTCAGCGACGCAGTATTTT. Protein product: CASSYKQLAGGSATQYF.

The genes are TRBV6-2 or TRBV6-3 and TRBJ1-1, with D maybe TRBD1 (6 bases). Germline loops: CDR1 MNHEY, CDR2 SVGEGT. The CDR3 spans 15 residues. Between the trimmed V and J ends, which lost 6 bases and 11 bases, there was a span of 25 bases. CDR3 sequence: CASSPSTKGVENAFF. CDR3 nucleotides: TGTGCCAGCAGCCCTTCGACCAAGGGGGTCGAAAATGCTTTCTTT.

This clonotype was counted a few times. The gene calls are TRBV29-1 and TRBJ2-6; D call uncertain. V lost 6 bases, J lost 2 bases, and 17 bases lay in between. The CDR3 sequence is 16 residues long. Germline V gives CDR1 SQVTM, CDR2 ANQGSEA. The CDR3 loop reads CSVVKGSLTGANVLTF. CDR3 in DNA: TGCAGCGTCGTAAAGGGCAGTCTGACTGGGGCCAACGTCCTGACTTTC.

The DNA of the CDR3 is TGTGCCAGCAGACAGGATATTAGCTACGAGCAGTACTTC. It specifies CASRQDISYEQYF. The chain combines TRBV4-2 with TRBJ2-7, with a possible D match to TRBD1 (5 bases). This CDR3 is built from 13 residues. From germline, CDR1 is LGHNA and CDR2 YNFKEQ. With 6 bases removed from V and 3 bases from J, the gap between germline ends came to 12 bases.

The chain is built from TRBV7-2 and TRBJ2-3, with 8 bases that match TRBD2. The V segment lost 5 bases and the J segment 3 bases; nucleotides outside the gene matches: 7. This CDR3 has 15 residues. Germline assignment: CDR1 SGHTA and CDR2 FQGNSA. CDR3 amino acids: CASSRRLARTDTQYF. The CDR3 DNA follows: TGTGCCAGCAGCCGCCGACTAGCGCGGACAGATACGCAGTATTTT.

V is TRBV19 and J is TRBJ2-5; D possibly corresponds to TRBD1 (6 bases). The CDR3 spans 15 residues. The germline CDR1 and CDR2 sequences are LNHDA and SQIVND (reference sequence). The V gene lost 5 bases and the J gene lost 5 bases, with 18 bases spanning the gap. In DNA form, the CDR3 reads TGTGCCAGTAGTTCCAGACAGGCTCACAGGGAGACCCAGTACTTC. This sequence encodes CASSSRQAHRETQYF.

This clonotype came up a few times. The chain joins TRBV9 to TRBJ1-5; TRBD1 aligns across 9 bases. Germline-derived CDR1 and CDR2 are SGDLS and YYNGEE. Trimming at V came to 2 bases and at J to 1 base, leaving 1 base not matched to a gene. This CDR3 is built from 15 residues. The CDR3 DNA sequence: TGTGCCAGCAGCGTGACAGGGGGGAGCAATCAGCCCCAGCATTTT. Residues: CASSVTGGSNQPQHF.

This clonotype turned up a few times. The chain has TRBV27 and TRBJ2-5, with 14 positions matching TRBD2. The V gene end was trimmed by 3 bases and the J gene end by 4 bases; junction bases not matched to a gene: 1. The germline gives CDR1 MNHEY, CDR2 SMNVEV (reference sequence). The CDR3 runs 15 residues. The CDR3 DNA follows: TGTGCCAGCAGTTTCGGGACTAGCGGGGGAGAGACCCAGTACTTC. It specifies CASSFGTSGGETQYF.

This clonotype was recorded a few times. The V call is TRBV11-2, the J call TRBJ2-2; possible D gene TRBD1, 6 bases. Germline values: CDR1 SGHAT, CDR2 FQNNGV. This CDR3 region has 15 residues. V lost 3 bases and J 1 base, leaving 9 bases between the germline ends. CDR3 in amino acids: CASSLMGQNTGELFF. The CDR3 DNA reads as TGTGCCAGCAGCTTGATGGGACAGAACACCGGGGAGCTGTTTTTT.

The chain recombines TRBV12-3 or TRBV12-4 with TRBJ2-5, with TRBD2 matching 10 bases. With V trimmed by 5 bases and J by 4 bases, 4 bases remained unmatched. This CDR3 has 14 amino acids. CDR3 nucleotides: TGTGCCAGCAGTAGCGGGGGGGTCTCAGAGACCCAGTACTTC. Residues: CASSSGGVSETQYF.

CDR3 residues: CAASPGNTIYF. CDR3 nucleotide sequence: TGTGCCGCTTCCCCTGGAAACACCATATATTTT. The chain has TRBV21-1 and TRBJ1-3. TRBV21-1 is termed a pseudogene. This CDR3 is built from 11 residues.

V usage is TRBV6-1 and J usage is TRBJ1-2; perhaps TRBD1 as D (5 bases). V was cut by 7 bases and J by 6 bases, with 12 bases left in between. Germline assignment: CDR1 MNHNS and CDR2 SASEGT. This CDR3 has 12 amino acids. CDR3 in DNA: TGTGCCAGCACCTCTGCGGGGCATGGCTACACCTTC. Translated, it gives CASTSAGHGYTF.